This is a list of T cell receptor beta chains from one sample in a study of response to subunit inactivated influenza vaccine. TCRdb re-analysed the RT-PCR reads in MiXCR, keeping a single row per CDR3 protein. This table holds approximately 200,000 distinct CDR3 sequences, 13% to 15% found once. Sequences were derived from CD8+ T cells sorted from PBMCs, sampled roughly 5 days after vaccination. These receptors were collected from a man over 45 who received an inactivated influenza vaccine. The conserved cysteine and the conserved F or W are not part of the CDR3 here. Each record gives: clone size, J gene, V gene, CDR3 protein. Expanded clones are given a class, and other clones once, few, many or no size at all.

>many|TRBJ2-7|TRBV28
ASSLFTGEGEQY
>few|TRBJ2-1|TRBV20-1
SARDEAARSYNEQF
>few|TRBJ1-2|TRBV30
AWALNYGYT
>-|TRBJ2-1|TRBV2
TCRAVAGAPNSYNEQF
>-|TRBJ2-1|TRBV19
ASSVPGLAGSGSYNEQF
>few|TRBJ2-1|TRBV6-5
ASSYYTWTHNEQF
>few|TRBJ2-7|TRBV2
ASSDPGLAGRSSYEQY
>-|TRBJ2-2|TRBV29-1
SVEELAGELF
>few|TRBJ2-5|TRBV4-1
ASSQDWNRLETQY
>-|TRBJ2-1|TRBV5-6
ASSLVSDMEQF
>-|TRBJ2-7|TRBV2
ASSRTERPTEQY
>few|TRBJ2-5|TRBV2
ASNLAGGPQETQY
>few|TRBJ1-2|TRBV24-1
ATSDLQGRHYGYT
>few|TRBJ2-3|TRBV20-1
SARERGGGYTDTQY
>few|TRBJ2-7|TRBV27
ASSLTGTRPYEQY
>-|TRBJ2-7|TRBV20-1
SATPPNSNYEQY
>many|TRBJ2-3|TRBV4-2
ASSQDGVRDTQY
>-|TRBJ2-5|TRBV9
ASSVGVGGLQETQY
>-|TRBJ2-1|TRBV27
ASSLPGLYEQF
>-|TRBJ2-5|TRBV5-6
AMGLGDQETQY
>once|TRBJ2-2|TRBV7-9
SSSSTRGPNTGELF
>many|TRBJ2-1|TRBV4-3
ASTPGVSKHNEQF
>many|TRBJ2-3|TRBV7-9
ATRGGQSTDTQY
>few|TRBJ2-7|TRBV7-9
ASSLPLDEQY
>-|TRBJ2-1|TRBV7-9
ASSFPRGVRAYNEQF
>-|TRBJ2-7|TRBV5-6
ASSSPVSRDWGYEQY
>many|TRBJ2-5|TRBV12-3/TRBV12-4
ASIARMGQETQY
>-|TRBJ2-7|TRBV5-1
ASSFTSGNYEQY
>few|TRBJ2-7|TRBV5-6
ASSSAGALRVYYEQY
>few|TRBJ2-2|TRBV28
ASSLMGRTNTGELF
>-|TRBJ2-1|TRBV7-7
ASSLVVGLADYNEQF
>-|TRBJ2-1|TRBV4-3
ASSRLAGGRDEQF
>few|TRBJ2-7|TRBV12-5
ASGLARERKPYEQY
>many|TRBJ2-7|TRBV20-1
SARERGWYEQY
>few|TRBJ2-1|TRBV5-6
ASSLEFSGRDFEQF